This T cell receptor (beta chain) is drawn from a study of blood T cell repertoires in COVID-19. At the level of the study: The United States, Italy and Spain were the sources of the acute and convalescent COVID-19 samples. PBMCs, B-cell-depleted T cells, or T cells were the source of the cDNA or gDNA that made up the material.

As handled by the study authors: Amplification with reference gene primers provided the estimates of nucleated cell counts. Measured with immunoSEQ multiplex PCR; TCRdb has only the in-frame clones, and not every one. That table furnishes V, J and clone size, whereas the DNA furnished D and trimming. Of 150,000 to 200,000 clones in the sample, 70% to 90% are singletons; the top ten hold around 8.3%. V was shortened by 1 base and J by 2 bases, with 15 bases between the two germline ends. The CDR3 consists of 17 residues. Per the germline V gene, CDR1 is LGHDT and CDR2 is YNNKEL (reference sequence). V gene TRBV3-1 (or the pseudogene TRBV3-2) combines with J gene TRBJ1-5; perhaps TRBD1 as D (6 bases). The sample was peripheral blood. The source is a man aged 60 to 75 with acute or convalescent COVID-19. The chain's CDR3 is CASSQGGGRQGNQPQHF. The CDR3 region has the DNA TGTGCCAGCAGCCAAGGAGGTGGGAGACAGGGCAATCAGCCCCAGCATTTT.